This section outlines one T cell receptor (beta chain) sequence together with its context. These data belong to a study of blood T cell repertoires in COVID-19. Across the study: COVID-19 samples from acute and convalescent phases originated in the United States, Italy and Spain. PBMCs, B-cell-depleted T cells, or T cells provided the cDNA or gDNA that made up the material.

Per germline, CDR1 SGDLS and CDR2 YYNGEE. Trimming cost V 3 bases and J 1 base, with 8 bases left between them. There are 14 residues in the CDR3. Per the study methods: Reference gene primers were amplified, and this amplification served to estimate nucleated cell counts. Sequenced by immunoSEQ multiplex PCR; TCRdb stores in-frame clones only, minus some. The D gene and trimming were derived from the DNA, and the V and J assignments and clone size from that table. The sample includes tens of thousands of clones, around 88% of them seen just once. The specimen sequenced was peripheral blood. This clonotype was obtained from a woman aged 70 to 79 with acute or convalescent COVID-19. The chain uses TRBV9 and TRBJ2-1, with D unresolved. Here the CDR3 DNA reads TGTGCCAGCAGCGCCTCCCTATCCTACAATGAGCAGTTCTTC. Protein product: CASSASLSYNEQFF.